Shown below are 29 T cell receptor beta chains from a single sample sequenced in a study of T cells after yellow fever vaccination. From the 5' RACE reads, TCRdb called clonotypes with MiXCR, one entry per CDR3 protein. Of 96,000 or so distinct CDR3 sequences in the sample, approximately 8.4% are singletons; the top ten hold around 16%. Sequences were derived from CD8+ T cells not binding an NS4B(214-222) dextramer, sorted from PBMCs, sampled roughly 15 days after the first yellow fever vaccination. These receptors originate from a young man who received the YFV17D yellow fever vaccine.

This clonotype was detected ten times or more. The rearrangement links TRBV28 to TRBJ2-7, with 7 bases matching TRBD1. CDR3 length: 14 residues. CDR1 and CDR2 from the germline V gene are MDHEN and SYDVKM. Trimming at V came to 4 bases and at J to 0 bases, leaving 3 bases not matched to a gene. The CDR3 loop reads CASSWRQGSYEQYF. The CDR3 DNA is TGTGCCAGCAGTTGGAGACAGGGCTCCTACGAGCAGTACTTC.

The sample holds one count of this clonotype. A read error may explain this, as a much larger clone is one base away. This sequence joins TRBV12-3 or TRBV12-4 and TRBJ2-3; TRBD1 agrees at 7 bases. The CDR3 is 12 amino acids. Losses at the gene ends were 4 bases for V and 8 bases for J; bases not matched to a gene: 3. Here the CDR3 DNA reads TGTGCCAGCAGTTGCCGGGACAGTACGCAGTATTTT. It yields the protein CASSCRDSTQYF.

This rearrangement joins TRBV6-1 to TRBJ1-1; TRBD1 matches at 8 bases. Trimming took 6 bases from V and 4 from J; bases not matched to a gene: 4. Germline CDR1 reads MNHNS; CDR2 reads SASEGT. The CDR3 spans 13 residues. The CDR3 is CASRRGQGTEAFF. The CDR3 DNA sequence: TGTGCCAGCAGGAGAGGACAGGGCACTGAAGCTTTCTTT.

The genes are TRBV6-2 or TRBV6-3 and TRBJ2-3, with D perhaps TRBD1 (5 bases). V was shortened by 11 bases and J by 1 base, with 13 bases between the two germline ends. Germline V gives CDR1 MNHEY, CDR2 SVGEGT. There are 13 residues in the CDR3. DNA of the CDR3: TGTGCCTCCCAAGGGGCAGGCACAGATACGCAGTATTTT. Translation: CASQGAGTDTQYF.

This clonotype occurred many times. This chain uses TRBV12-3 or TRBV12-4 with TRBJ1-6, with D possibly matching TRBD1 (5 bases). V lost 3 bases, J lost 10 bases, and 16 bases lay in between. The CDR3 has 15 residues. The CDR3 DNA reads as TGTGCCAGCAGTTTTAGGGGTTTGCTCGGATCACCCCTCCACTTT. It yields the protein CASSFRGLLGSPLHF.

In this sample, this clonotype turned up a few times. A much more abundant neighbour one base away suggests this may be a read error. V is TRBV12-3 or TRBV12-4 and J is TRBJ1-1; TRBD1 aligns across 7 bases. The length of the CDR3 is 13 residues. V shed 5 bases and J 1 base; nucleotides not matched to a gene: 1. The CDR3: CASSDRENTEAFF. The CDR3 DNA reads TGTGCCAGCAGTGACAGGGAGAACACTGAAGCTTTCTTT.

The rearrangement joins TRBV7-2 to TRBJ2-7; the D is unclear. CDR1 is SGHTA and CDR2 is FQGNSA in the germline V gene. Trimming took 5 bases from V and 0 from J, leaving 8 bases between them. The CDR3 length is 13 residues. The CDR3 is CASSPTHSYEQYF. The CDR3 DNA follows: TGTGCCAGCAGCCCAACTCACTCCTACGAGCAGTACTTC.

CDR3 coding DNA: TGTGCCAGCAGTTTGGGACAGGTTATATCGGGGGAGCAGTACTTC. Encoded protein: CASSLGQVISGEQYF. V usage is TRBV12-3 or TRBV12-4 and J usage is TRBJ2-7; 8 nucleotides agree with TRBD1. The CDR3 consists of 15 residues. V shed 3 bases, J shed 7 bases, and the junction held 11 bases outside the gene matches.

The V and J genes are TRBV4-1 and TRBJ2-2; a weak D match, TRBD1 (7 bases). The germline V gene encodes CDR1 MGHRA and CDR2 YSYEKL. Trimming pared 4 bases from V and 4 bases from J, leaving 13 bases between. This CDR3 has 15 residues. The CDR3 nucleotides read TGCGCCAGCAGCCCCCCAGGGGGAGGCACCGGGGAGCTGTTTTTT. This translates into CASSPPGGGTGELFF.

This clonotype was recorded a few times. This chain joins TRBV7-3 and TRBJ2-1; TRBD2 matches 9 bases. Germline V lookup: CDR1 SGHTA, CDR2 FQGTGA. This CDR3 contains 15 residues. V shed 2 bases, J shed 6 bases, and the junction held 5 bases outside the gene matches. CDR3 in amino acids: CASSLGGGGANEQFF. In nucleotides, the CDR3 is TGTGCCAGCAGCTTAGGCGGCGGGGGGGCCAATGAGCAGTTCTTC.

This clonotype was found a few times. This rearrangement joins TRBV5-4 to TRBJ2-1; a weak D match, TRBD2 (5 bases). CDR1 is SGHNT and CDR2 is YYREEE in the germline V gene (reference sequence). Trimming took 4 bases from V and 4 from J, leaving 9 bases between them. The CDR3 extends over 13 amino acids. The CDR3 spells CASSTGTYNEQFF. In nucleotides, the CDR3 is TGTGCCAGCAGCACGGGAACATACAATGAGCAGTTCTTC.

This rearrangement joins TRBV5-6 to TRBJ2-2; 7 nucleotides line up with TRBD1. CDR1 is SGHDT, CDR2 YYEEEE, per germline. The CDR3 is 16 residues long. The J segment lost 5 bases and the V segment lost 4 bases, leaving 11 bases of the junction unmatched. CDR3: CASSPGPGGTTGELFF. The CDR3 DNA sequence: TGTGCCAGCAGCCCGGGGCCAGGGGGAACGACCGGGGAGCTGTTTTTT.

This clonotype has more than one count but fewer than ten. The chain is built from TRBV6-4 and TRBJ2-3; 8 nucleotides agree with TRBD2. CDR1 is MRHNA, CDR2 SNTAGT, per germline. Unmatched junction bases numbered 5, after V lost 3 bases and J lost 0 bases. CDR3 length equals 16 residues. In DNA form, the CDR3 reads TGTGCCAGCAGTGAAAGGACTAGCTATAGCACAGATACGCAGTATTTT. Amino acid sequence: CASSERTSYSTDTQYF.

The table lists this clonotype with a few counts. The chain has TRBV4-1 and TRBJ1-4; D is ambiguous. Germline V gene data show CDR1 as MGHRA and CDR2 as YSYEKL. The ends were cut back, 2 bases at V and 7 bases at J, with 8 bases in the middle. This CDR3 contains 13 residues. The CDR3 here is CASSQSGIEKLFF. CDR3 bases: TGCGCCAGCAGCCAATCGGGGATTGAAAAACTGTTTTTT.

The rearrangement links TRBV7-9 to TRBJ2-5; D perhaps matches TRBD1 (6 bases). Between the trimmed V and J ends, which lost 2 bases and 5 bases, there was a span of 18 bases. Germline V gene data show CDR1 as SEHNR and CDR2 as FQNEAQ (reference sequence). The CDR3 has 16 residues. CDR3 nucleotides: TGTGCCAGCAGCTTACCCAGGGGCTACCCCAGGGAGACCCAGTACTTC. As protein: CASSLPRGYPRETQYF.

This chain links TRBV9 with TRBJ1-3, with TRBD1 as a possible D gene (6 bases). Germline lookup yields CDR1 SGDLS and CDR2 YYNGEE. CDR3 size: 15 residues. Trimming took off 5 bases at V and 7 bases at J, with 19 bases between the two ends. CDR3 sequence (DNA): TGTGCCAGCAGTTGGACAGCCAACGTTGGGAACACCATATATTTT. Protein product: CASSWTANVGNTIYF.

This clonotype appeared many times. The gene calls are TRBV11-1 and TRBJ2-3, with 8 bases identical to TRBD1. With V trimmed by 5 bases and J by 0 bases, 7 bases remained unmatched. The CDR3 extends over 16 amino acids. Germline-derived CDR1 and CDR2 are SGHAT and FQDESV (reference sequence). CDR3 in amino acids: CASSVRQGSSTDTQYF. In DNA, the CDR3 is TGTGCCAGCAGCGTTCGACAGGGGTCGAGCACAGATACGCAGTATTTT.

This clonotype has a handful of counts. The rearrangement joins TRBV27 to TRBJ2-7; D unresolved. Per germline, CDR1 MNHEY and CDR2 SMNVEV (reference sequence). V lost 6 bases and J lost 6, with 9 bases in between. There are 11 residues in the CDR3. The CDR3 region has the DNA TGTGCCAGCAGACTTGGGCCCGAGCAGTACTTC. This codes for CASRLGPEQYF.

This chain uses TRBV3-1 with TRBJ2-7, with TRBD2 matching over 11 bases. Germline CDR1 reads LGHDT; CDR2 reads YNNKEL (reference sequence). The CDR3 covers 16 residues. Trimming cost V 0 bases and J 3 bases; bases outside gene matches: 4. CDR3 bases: TGTGCCAGCAGCCAAGAGACTAGCGGGGCAAACTACGAGCAGTACTTC. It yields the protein CASSQETSGANYEQYF.

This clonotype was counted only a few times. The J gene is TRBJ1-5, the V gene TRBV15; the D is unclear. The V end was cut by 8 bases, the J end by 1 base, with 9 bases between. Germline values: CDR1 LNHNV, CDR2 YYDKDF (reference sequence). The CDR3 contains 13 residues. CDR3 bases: TGTGCCACCGCCCGCGGAAGCAATCAGCCCCAGCATTTT. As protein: CATARGSNQPQHF.

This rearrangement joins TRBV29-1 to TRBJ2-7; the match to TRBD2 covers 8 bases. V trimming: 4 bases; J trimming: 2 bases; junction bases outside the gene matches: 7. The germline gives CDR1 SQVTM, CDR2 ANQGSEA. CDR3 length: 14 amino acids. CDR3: CSVVTSGVTYEQYF. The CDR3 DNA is TGCAGCGTTGTAACTAGCGGTGTCACCTACGAGCAGTACTTC.

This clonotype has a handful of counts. CDR3 sequence: CASSSAYEQYF. The DNA for the CDR3 is TGTGCCAGCAGCTCGGCCTACGAGCAGTACTTC. The chain recombines TRBV7-2 with TRBJ2-7; D is undetermined. CDR3 length: 11 amino acids. Germline loops: CDR1 SGHTA, CDR2 FQGNSA. The V and J ends lost 4 bases and 2 bases respectively, with 3 bases between them.

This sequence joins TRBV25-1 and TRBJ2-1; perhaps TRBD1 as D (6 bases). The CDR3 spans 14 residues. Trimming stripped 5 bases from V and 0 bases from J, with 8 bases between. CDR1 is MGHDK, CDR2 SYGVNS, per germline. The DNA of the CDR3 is TGTGCCAGCAGTACAGGGAGCTCCTACAATGAGCAGTTCTTC. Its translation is CASSTGSSYNEQFF.

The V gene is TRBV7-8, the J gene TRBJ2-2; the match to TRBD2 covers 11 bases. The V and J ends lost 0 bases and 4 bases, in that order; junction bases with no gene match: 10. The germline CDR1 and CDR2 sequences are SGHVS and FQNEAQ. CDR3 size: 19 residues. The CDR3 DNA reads TGTGCCAGCAGCTTAGCGCGAAATAGCGGGGGGGCCGGCACCGGGGAGCTGTTTTTT. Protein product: CASSLARNSGGAGTGELFF.

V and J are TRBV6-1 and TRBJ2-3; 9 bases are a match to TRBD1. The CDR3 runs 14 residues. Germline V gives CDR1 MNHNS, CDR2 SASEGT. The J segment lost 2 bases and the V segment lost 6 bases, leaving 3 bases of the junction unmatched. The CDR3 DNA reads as TGTGCCAGCAGCCGGGACAGGGACACAGATACGCAGTATTTT. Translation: CASSRDRDTDTQYF.

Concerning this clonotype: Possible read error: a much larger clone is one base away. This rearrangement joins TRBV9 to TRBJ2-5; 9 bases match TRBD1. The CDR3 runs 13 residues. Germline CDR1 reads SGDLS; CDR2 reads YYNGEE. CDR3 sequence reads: CASIVGGQGPQYF. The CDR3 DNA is TGTGCCAGCATCGTAGGGGGACAGGGCCCCCAGTACTTC.

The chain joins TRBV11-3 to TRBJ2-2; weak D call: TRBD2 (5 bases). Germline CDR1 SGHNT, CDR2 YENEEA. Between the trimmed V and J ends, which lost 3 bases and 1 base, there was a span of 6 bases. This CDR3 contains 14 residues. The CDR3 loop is CASSFRENTGELFF. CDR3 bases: TGTGCCAGCAGCTTCCGGGAGAACACCGGGGAGCTGTTTTTT.

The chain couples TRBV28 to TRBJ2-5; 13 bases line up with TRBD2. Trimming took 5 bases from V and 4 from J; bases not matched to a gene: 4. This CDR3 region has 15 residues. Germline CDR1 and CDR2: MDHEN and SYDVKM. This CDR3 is CASSPRTSGGETQYF. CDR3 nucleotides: TGTGCCAGCAGTCCAAGGACTAGCGGGGGAGAGACCCAGTACTTC.

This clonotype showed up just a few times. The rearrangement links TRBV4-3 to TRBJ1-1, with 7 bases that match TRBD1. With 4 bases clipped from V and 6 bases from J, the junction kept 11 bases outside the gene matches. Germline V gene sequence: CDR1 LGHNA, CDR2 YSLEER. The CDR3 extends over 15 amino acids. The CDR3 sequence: CASSPGSATGAEAFF. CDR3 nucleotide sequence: TGCGCCAGCAGCCCTGGGTCAGCCACAGGGGCTGAAGCTTTCTTT.